The 30 T cell receptor beta chains given below trace back to one sample, sequenced in a study of T cell changes during pregnancy in multiple sclerosis. Clones were sequenced by immunoSEQ multiplex PCR, and TCRdb holds only the in-frame ones, with some missing. The sample consists of some 97,000 clones, approximately 94% of them appearing once. The material was peripheral blood, obtained before pregnancy. All receptors come from a female donor with multiple sclerosis, enrolled in a pregnancy study.

The rearrangement uses TRBV5-1 and TRBJ2-3; 7 nucleotides match TRBD2. The CDR3 is 14 residues long. Germline-derived CDR1 and CDR2 are SGHRS and YFSETQ. Trimming removed 2 bases from V and 0 bases from J; junction bases left unmatched: 0. The CDR3 DNA sequence: TGCGCCAGCAGCTTAGCGGGAAGCACAGATACGCAGTATTTT. Its protein is CASSLAGSTDTQYF.

V and J are TRBV11-1 and TRBJ2-7; D possibly corresponds to TRBD2 (5 bases). The V and J ends lost 1 base and 3 bases respectively, with 16 bases between them. CDR3 size: 16 residues. CDR1 and CDR2 from the germline V gene are SGHAT and FQDESV (reference sequence). The CDR3 protein is CASSLGPGVLGYEQYF. CDR3 nucleotide sequence: TGTGCCAGCAGCTTAGGGCCCGGGGTGCTAGGCTACGAGCAGTACTTC.

This clone was counted a single time. The rearrangement uses TRBV20-1 and TRBJ1-1; 7 bases match TRBD1. The CDR3 is made up of 11 amino acids. Germline CDR1 DFQATT, CDR2 SNEGSKA (reference sequence). The CDR3 reads CRGQLNTEAFF. The CDR3 DNA is TGCAGGGGACAGCTGAACACTGAAGCTTTCTTT.

The chain employs TRBV5-4 and TRBJ2-3; TRBD2 agrees at 11 bases. V shed 5 bases, J shed 6 bases, and the junction held 11 bases outside the gene matches. CDR1 is SGHNT and CDR2 is YYREEE in the germline V gene (reference sequence). CDR3 size: 16 residues. CDR3 nucleotides: TGTGCCAGCAGATCCCTAGCGGGAGGAGGTCGGGATACGCAGTATTTT. It codes for CASRSLAGGGRDTQYF.

The chain uses TRBV9 and TRBJ2-3; 11 nucleotides agree with TRBD2. Trimming took 4 bases from V and 6 from J; bases not matched to a gene: 4. This CDR3 spans 14 amino acids. CDR1 SGDLS and CDR2 YYNGEE come from the germline V gene. The CDR3 protein is CASSPGTSGDTQYF. The CDR3, as DNA: TGTGCCAGCAGCCCCGGGACTAGCGGTGATACGCAGTATTTT.

The chain links TRBV7-8 to TRBJ2-7; weak D call: TRBD1 (7 bases). The germline gives CDR1 SGHVS, CDR2 FQNEAQ. This CDR3 comprises 14 residues. V was trimmed by 5 bases and J by 2 bases, leaving 13 bases between them. The CDR3 nucleotides are TGTGCCAGCAGCCCCCAGGGGGGAGCCTACGAGCAGTACTTC. Translating it yields CASSPQGGAYEQYF.

On this clone: This CDR3 is also generated by other DNA sequences in the sample. The genes are TRBV5-1 and TRBJ2-1; TRBD1 matches at 7 bases. Germline loops: CDR1 SGHRS, CDR2 YFSETQ. The ends lost 0 bases at V and 6 bases at J; junction bases unmatched: 3. There are 14 residues in the CDR3. Here the CDR3 DNA reads TGCGCCAGCAGCTTGGGGTCAGGGGGCAATGAGCAGTTCTTC. The encoded protein is CASSLGSGGNEQFF.

The chain is built from TRBV27 and TRBJ1-2, with TRBD1 as a possible D gene (6 bases). CDR3 length equals 13 residues. Trimming pared 2 bases from V and 2 bases from J, leaving 6 bases between. The germline V gene has CDR1 MNHEY and CDR2 SMNVEV (reference sequence). CDR3 region: CASSLTGNYGYTF. Written as DNA, the CDR3 is TGTGCCAGCAGTTTAACAGGGAACTATGGCTACACCTTC.

The rearrangement links TRBV7-8 to TRBJ2-7; 10 bases match TRBD2. In germline, CDR1 is SGHVS, CDR2 FQNEAQ. V lost 4 bases, J lost 4 bases, and 7 bases stayed unmatched. The CDR3 consists of 15 residues. The DNA for the CDR3 is TGTGCCAGCAGCTCTCCGGGACTAGCGACATACGAGCAGTACTTC. It specifies CASSSPGLATYEQYF.

The chain recombines TRBV18 with TRBJ2-7, with 8 bases aligning to TRBD1. The germline V gene encodes CDR1 KGHSH and CDR2 LQKENI. The J segment lost 1 base and the V segment lost 4 bases, leaving 6 bases of the junction unmatched. The CDR3 runs to 15 residues. CDR3 protein: CASSHGTGSSYEQYF. The CDR3 DNA reads as TGTGCCAGCTCACACGGGACAGGCTCTTCCTACGAGCAGTACTTC.

This clone was seen only once. V is TRBV19 and J is TRBJ2-3, with 7 bases aligning to TRBD2. Germline CDR1 and CDR2: LNHDA and SQIVND (reference sequence). Trimming at V came to 3 bases and at J to 6 bases, leaving 9 bases not matched to a gene. This CDR3 region has 15 residues. The CDR3 bases are TGTGCCAGTAGTATTTCTAGCGGTTGGGCGGATACGCAGTATTTT. This codes for CASSISSGWADTQYF.

The chain uses TRBV11-2 and TRBJ1-1; 10 bases align to TRBD1. The CDR3 spans 15 residues. The V and J ends lost 2 bases and 1 base, in that order; junction bases with no gene match: 1. Per the germline V gene, CDR1 is SGHAT and CDR2 is FQNNGV. CDR3 protein: CASSLRQGANTEAFF. As DNA, the CDR3 is TGTGCCAGCAGCTTAAGACAGGGGGCGAACACTGAAGCTTTCTTT.

The V call is TRBV9, the J call TRBJ2-1; 8 bases line up with TRBD1. CDR1 is SGDLS and CDR2 is YYNGEE in the germline V gene. This CDR3 region has 14 residues. J gave up 2 bases and V 3 bases, and 1 base lay outside the gene matches. CDR3 protein: CASSATGAYNEQFF. In DNA form, the CDR3 reads TGTGCCAGCAGCGCGACAGGGGCCTACAATGAGCAGTTCTTC. The full variable domain, completed using reference TRBV9 and TRBJ2-1, is DSGVTQTPKHLITATGQRVTLRCSPRSGDLSVYWYQQSLDQGLQFLIQYYNGEERAKGNILERFSAQQFPDLHSELNLSSLELGDSALYFCASSATGAYNEQFFGPGTRLTVL.

V gene TRBV4-1 combines with J gene TRBJ2-4; a weak D match, TRBD1 (6 bases). CDR1 and CDR2 from the germline V gene are MGHRA and YSYEKL. Trimming stripped 5 bases from V and 8 bases from J, with 16 bases between. The length of the CDR3 is 14 residues. CDR3 nucleotide sequence: TGCGCCAGCAGCGGGAGAGCAGGGGAACACATTCAGTACTTC. Translation: CASSGRAGEHIQYF.

CDR3 in amino acids: CASSEYGEYNEQFF. Written as DNA, the CDR3 is TGCGCCAGCAGCGAATATGGGGAGTACAATGAGCAGTTCTTC. The chain combines TRBV5-1 with TRBJ2-1; TRBD2 might be the D (5 bases). This CDR3 is built from 14 residues. V was pared by 4 bases and J by 4 bases, with 12 bases between. Germline V gene sequence: CDR1 SGHRS, CDR2 YFSETQ.

This sequence joins TRBV5-4 and TRBJ2-1; 8 bases match TRBD2. CDR1 and CDR2 (germline): SGHNT, YYREEE (reference sequence). Trimming removed 4 bases from V and 3 bases from J; junction bases left unmatched: 9. The CDR3 sequence is 16 residues long. The CDR3 region is CASSPELAANYNEQFF. CDR3 nucleotide sequence: TGTGCCAGCAGCCCTGAACTAGCGGCCAACTACAATGAGCAGTTCTTC. Together with reference TRBV5-4 and TRBJ2-1, the CDR3 gives the full variable domain: ETGVTQSPTHLIKTRGQQVTLRCSSQSGHNTVSWYQQALGQGPQFIFQYYREEENGRGNFPPRFSGLQFPNYSSELNVNALELDDSALYLCASSPELAANYNEQFFGPGTRLTVL.

The rearrangement joins TRBV14 to TRBJ1-3; D not certain. The V gene lost 8 bases and the J gene lost 5 bases, with 22 bases spanning the gap. The CDR3 runs 16 residues. The germline CDR1 and CDR2 sequences are SGHDN and FVKESK. CDR3 protein: CASRAYGEQGRNTIYF. The CDR3, as DNA: TGTGCCAGCCGGGCGTACGGGGAGCAAGGTCGAAACACCATATATTTT.

The chain carries TRBV13 and TRBJ2-2; TRBD1 is a possible D gene (6 bases). The ends were cut back, 2 bases at V and 4 bases at J, with 8 bases in the middle. Germline CDR1 is PRHDT and CDR2 is FYEKMQ (reference sequence). The CDR3 is made up of 14 amino acids. CDR3 in amino acids: CASSLTGFTGELFF. As DNA, the CDR3 is TGTGCCAGCAGCTTAACAGGGTTCACCGGGGAGCTGTTTTTT.

CDR3 protein: CASSLGANTEAFF. CDR3 DNA: TGTGCCAGCAGCTTAGGGGCGAACACTGAAGCTTTCTTT. The J gene is TRBJ1-1, the V gene TRBV7-9; D call uncertain. Germline values: CDR1 SEHNR, CDR2 FQNEAQ (reference sequence). Between the trimmed V and J ends, which lost 1 base and 1 base, there was a span of 4 bases. The CDR3 sequence is 13 residues long.

The genes are TRBV7-2 and TRBJ2-1; TRBD2 matches at 8 bases. This CDR3 is built from 15 residues. CDR1 and CDR2 from the germline V gene are SGHTA and FQGNSA. V lost 2 bases, J lost 4 bases, and 4 bases stayed unmatched. The CDR3 here is CASSLIVAGYNEQFF. For the CDR3, the DNA is TGTGCCAGCAGCTTAATCGTAGCGGGATACAATGAGCAGTTCTTC.

This chain uses TRBV7-8 with TRBJ2-7; 7 bases match TRBD2. With 3 bases clipped from V and 6 bases from J, the junction kept 14 bases outside the gene matches. Germline V gene data show CDR1 as SGHVS and CDR2 as FQNEAQ. CDR3 length: 16 amino acids. The CDR3 DNA is TGTGCCAGCAGCTTCAGCCGCGGGAGACCTGCCGCCGAGCAGTACTTC. This gives the protein CASSFSRGRPAAEQYF.

The V gene is TRBV7-9, the J gene TRBJ2-7, with 9 bases that match TRBD1. The CDR3 runs 15 residues. V trimming: 6 bases; J trimming: 5 bases; junction bases outside the gene matches: 11. Germline V gives CDR1 SEHNR, CDR2 FQNEAQ (reference sequence). The CDR3 loop reads CASSSTRTGVNEQYF. The CDR3 nucleotides are TGTGCCAGCAGTAGTACAAGGACAGGGGTGAACGAGCAGTACTTC. The whole variable domain, filled in from reference TRBV7-9 and TRBJ2-7, reads DTGVSQNPRHKITKRGQNVTFRCDPISEHNRLYWYRQTLGQGPEFLTYFQNEAQLEKSRLLSDRFSAERPKGSFSTLEIQRTEQGDSAMYLCASSSTRTGVNEQYFGPGTRLTVT.

The rearrangement links TRBV28 to TRBJ2-6; 7 nucleotides line up with TRBD1. Trimming at V came to 4 bases and at J to 0 bases, leaving 9 bases not matched to a gene. Germline V gene sequence: CDR1 MDHEN, CDR2 SYDVKM. This CDR3 is 18 amino acids long. The CDR3 sequence: CASSSPTGTSSGANVLTF. CDR3 bases: TGTGCCAGCAGTTCCCCGACAGGGACCTCCTCTGGGGCCAACGTCCTGACTTTC.

The chain carries TRBV5-4 and TRBJ2-5; D is perhaps TRBD2 (6 bases). Per the germline V gene, CDR1 is SGHNT and CDR2 is YYREEE (reference sequence). The CDR3 sequence is 14 residues long. Trimming left V 4 bases short and J 4 bases short, with 14 bases between. The CDR3 region has the DNA TGTGCCAGCAGCCCGGCGGGGTCTGGAGAGACCCAGTACTTC. It is translated as CASSPAGSGETQYF.

The gene calls are TRBV19 and TRBJ2-7; 8 positions match TRBD1. Germline V gene sequence: CDR1 LNHDA, CDR2 SQIVND (reference sequence). The CDR3 is 14 residues long. Germline trimming cut 6 bases from V and 3 bases from J; bases unmatched to any gene: 7. CDR3 nucleotides: TGTGCCAGTAGCCCCGGAGGACAGGGCTACGAGCAGTACTTC. Translation gives CASSPGGQGYEQYF.

The chain links TRBV6-1 to TRBJ1-2, with 8 bases that match TRBD1. V shed 6 bases and J 3 bases; nucleotides not matched to a gene: 3. The V gene's germline CDR1 is MNHNS and CDR2 SASEGT. This CDR3 region has 13 residues. The CDR3 DNA reads as TGTGCCAGCAGGGGACAGGACTACTATGGCTACACCTTC. Protein sequence: CASRGQDYYGYTF.

The chain links TRBV11-2 to TRBJ2-3, with 11 bases lining up with TRBD2. V lost 5 bases and J lost 0; bases outside the gene matches: 7. CDR3 length: 17 residues. Germline V gives CDR1 SGHAT, CDR2 FQNNGV. The CDR3 region is CASSHRTSGRSTDTQYF. The DNA of the CDR3 is TGTGCCAGCAGCCATCGGACTAGCGGGCGTAGCACAGATACGCAGTATTTT.

V and J are TRBV11-2 and TRBJ1-5, with unresolved D. This CDR3 region has 13 residues. Trimming cost V 1 base and J 7 bases, with 8 bases left between them. Germline assignment: CDR1 SGHAT and CDR2 FQNNGV. This CDR3 reads CASSLGGRQPQHF. The CDR3 DNA reads TGTGCCAGCAGCTTAGGAGGGAGACAGCCCCAGCATTTT. Full variable domain (outside the CDR3, taken from reference TRBV11-2 and TRBJ1-5): EAGVAQSPRYKIIEKRQSVAFWCNPISGHATLYWYQQILGQGPKLLIQFQNNGVVDDSQLPKDRFSAERLKGVDSTLKIQPAKLEDSAVYLCASSLGGRQPQHFGDGTRLSIL.

This chain joins TRBV10-1 and TRBJ2-1; D possibly corresponds to TRBD2 (6 bases). CDR3 length: 15 residues. Trimming pared 3 bases from V and 3 bases from J, leaving 12 bases between. Germline V gene sequence: CDR1 WNHNN, CDR2 SYGVQD (reference sequence). The CDR3 coding sequence is TGCGCCAGCAGTGAAGGTACGACTAGCTACAATGAGCAGTTCTTC. It specifies CASSEGTTSYNEQFF.

CDR3 protein: CASSQDRATSYEQYF. CDR3 nucleotide sequence: TGTGCCAGCAGTCAGGACAGGGCCACATCCTACGAGCAGTACTTC. The gene calls are TRBV2 and TRBJ2-7; TRBD1 aligns across 8 bases. Losses at the gene ends were 5 bases for V and 1 base for J; bases not matched to a gene: 7. The CDR3 is 15 residues long. CDR1 SNHLY and CDR2 FYNNEI come from the germline V gene.